This record concerns one T cell receptor (beta chain) sequence. Primers used in a second PCR of roughly 7 to 12 cycles were a sample-barcoded 5' primer and a J-beta primer mix. TCRdb re-called the 5' RACE reads with MiXCR, one entry per CDR3 protein. The sample comprises approximately 800,000 distinct CDR3 sequences, approximately 25% of which are singletons, and approximately 3.7% rests with the top ten. The data stem from a study of blood T cells in healthy people across ages. CDR3 size: 17 residues. Germline CDR1 and CDR2: DFQATT and SNEGSKA (reference sequence). The ends were cut back, 0 bases at V and 4 bases at J, with 21 bases in the middle. The sample was also reused in another study, on T cells of mothers and their children. That source reports: A few mothers and their six children, all healthy Caucasians, donated. The whole RNA yield was converted to cDNA, around 1.4 ug per 15 ul.

Sequencing was carried out using blood. This sequence joins TRBV20-1 and TRBJ1-2, with TRBD1 as a possible D gene (5 bases). The TCR sequence derives from a boy aged 5-17 years in good health. The CDR3 sequence is CSARDPLGLEMGYGYTF. DNA for the CDR3: TGCAGTGCTAGAGATCCATTGGGACTAGAAATGGGCTATGGCTACACCTTC.